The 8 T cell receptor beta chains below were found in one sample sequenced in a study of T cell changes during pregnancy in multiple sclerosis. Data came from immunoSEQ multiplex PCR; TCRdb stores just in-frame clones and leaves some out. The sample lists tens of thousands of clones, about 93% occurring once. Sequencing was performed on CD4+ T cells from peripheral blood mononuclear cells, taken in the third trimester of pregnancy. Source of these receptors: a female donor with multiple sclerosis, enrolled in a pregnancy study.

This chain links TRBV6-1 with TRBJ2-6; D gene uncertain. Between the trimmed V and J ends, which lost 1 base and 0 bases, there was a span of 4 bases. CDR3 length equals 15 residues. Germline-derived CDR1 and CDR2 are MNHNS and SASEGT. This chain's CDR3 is CASSEVSSGANVLTF. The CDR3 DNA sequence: TGTGCCAGCAGTGAAGTTAGCTCTGGGGCCAACGTCCTGACTTTC.

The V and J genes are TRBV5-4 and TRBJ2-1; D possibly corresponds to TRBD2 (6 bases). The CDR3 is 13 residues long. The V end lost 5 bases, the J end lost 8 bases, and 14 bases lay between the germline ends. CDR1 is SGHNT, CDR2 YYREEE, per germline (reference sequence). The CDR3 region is CASSLRGSDEQFF. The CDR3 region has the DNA TGTGCCAGCAGTTTACGGGGGAGCGATGAGCAGTTCTTC.

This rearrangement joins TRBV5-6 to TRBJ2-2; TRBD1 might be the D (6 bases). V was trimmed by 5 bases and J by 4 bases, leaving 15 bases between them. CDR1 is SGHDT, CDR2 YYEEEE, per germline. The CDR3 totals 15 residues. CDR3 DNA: TGTGCCAGCAGTTACACAGGGTTGAGCACCGGGGAGCTGTTTTTT. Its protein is CASSYTGLSTGELFF. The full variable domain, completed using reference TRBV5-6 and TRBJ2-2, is DAGVTQSPTHLIKTRGQQVTLRCSPKSGHDTVSWYQQALGQGPQFIFQYYEEEERQRGNFPDRFSGHQFPNYSSELNVNALLLGDSALYLCASSYTGLSTGELFFGEGSRLTVL.

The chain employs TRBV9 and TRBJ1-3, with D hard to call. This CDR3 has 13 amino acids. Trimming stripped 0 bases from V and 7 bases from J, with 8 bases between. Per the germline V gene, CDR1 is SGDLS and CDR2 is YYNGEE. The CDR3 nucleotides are TGTGCCAGCAGCGTAGCTAGCAGCAACACCATATATTTT. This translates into CASSVASSNTIYF.

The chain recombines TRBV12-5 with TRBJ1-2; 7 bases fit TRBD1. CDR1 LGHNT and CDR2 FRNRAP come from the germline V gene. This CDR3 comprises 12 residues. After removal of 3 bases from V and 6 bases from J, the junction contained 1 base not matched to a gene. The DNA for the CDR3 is TGTGCTAGTGGTTTTCAGGGGGATGGCTACACCTTC. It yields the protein CASGFQGDGYTF.

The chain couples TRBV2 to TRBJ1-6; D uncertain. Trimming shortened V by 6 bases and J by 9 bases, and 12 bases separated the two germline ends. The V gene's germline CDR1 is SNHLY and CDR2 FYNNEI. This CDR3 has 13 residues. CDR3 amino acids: CASSAQRASPLHF. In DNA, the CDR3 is TGTGCCAGCAGCGCCCAGAGGGCTTCACCCCTCCACTTT.

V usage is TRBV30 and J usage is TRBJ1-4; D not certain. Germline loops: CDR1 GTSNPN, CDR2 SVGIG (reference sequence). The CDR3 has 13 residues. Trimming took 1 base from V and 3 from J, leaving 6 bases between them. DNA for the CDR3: TGTGCCTGGAGTGGGCGGGCTAATGAAAAACTGTTTTTT. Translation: CAWSGRANEKLFF.

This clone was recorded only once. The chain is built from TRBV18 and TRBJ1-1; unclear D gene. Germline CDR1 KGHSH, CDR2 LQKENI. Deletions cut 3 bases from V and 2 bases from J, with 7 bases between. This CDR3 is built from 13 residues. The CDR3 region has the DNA TGTGCCAGCTCACCTGGGAGAAACACTGAAGCTTTCTTT. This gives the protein CASSPGRNTEAFF.